This T cell receptor beta chain was retrieved from a study of T cells after posttransplantation cyclophosphamide. General observations from the study: Recipient CMV seropositivity and CMV reactivation strongly tracked TRB clonality. Donor CD8+ memory clones often dominated recipient blood repertoires at later times. Tissue-infiltrating T cells from skin or gut overlapped little with blood T cells.

As for this clone: Its cognate antigen is unknown.

CDR1 is MNHNY and CDR2 is SVGAGI in the germline V gene (reference sequence). Trimming took 4 bases from V and 8 from J, leaving 17 bases between them. The CDR3 is made up of 14 amino acids. This related bone marrow graft donor gave peripheral blood on the day of marrow donation. Some clones are missing from TCRdb's copy, which holds only in-frame ones; the method was immunoSEQ multiplex PCR. The sample presents 36,000 or so clones, none singletons. The material sequenced was PBMCs. The origin of this receptor is a girl aged 10-17 years in good health, CMV-negative, and a related stem cell transplant donor. The chain combines TRBV6-6 with TRBJ1-2, with a tentative D call TRBD1 (6 bases). CDR3: CASSFGQRESGYTF. The DNA of the CDR3 is TGTGCCAGCAGTTTTGGACAGAGGGAGTCCGGCTACACCTTC.